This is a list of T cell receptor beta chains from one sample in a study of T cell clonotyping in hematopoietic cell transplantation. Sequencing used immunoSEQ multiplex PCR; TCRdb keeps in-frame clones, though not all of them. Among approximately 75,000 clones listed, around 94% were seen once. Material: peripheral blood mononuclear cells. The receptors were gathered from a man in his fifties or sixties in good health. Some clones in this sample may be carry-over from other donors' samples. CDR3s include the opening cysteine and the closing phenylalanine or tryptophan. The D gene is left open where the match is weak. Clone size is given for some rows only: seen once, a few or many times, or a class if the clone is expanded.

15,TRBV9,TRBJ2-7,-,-,CASSPRTAAGYEQYF,TGTGCCAGCAGCCCTCGGACAGCGGCCGGGTACGAGCAGTACTTC
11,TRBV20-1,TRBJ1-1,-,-,CSASRQFEAFF,TGCAGTGCTAGTCGCCAGTTTGAAGCTTTCTTT
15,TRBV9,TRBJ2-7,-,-,CASSVASSQIYEQYF,TGTGCCAGCAGCGTAGCTAGTAGTCAGATCTACGAGCAGTACTTC
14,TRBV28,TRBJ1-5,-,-,CASSGGGDNQPQHF,TGTGCCAGCAGTGGGGGGGGAGACAATCAGCCCCAGCATTTT
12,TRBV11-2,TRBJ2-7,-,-,CASSFSGYEQYF,TGTGCCAGCAGCTTTTCTGGGTACGAGCAGTACTTC
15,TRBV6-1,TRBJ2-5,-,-,CASSEKGGIQETQYF,TGTGCCAGCAGTGAAAAGGGGGGGATACAAGAGACCCAGTACTTC
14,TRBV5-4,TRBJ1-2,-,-,CASSLWGSNYGYTF,TGTGCCAGCAGCTTATGGGGATCTAACTATGGCTACACCTTC
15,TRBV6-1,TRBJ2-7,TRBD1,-,CASSGTGQGLGEQYF,TGTGCCAGCAGTGGTACGGGACAGGGTTTGGGAGAGCAGTACTTC
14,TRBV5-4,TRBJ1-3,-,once,CASSPSGGPNTIYF,TGTGCCAGCAGCCCGTCGGGGGGCCCAAACACCATATATTTT
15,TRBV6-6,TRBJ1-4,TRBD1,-,CASSYRDREVAKLFF,TGTGCCAGCAGTTACCGAGACAGGGAGGTTGCAAAACTGTTTTTT
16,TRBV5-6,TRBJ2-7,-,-,CASSLGYRVGSYEQYF,TGTGCCAGCAGCTTGGGGTACAGGGTCGGGTCCTACGAGCAGTACTTC
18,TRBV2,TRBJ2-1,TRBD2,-,CATAVTSGRADANNEQFF,TGTGCCACCGCCGTAACTAGCGGGAGGGCGGACGCAAACAATGAGCAGTTCTTC
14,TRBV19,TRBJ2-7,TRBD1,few,CASSRQGGSGEQYF,TGTGCCAGTAGCCGACAGGGTGGTTCGGGCGAGCAGTACTTC
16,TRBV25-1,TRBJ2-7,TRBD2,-,CASSGRLPGLGDEQYF,TGTGCCAGCAGTGGGCGACTCCCGGGACTAGGGGACGAGCAGTACTTC
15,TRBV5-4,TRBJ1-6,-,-,CASRTDPSSNSPLHF,TGTGCCAGCAGGACGGACCCTTCATCTAATTCACCCCTCCACTTT
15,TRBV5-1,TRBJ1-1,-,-,CASSRPVISLLAAFF,TGCGCCAGCAGTCGCCCGGTAATTTCGTTGCTTGCAGCTTTCTTT